Below are 20 T cell receptor beta chains sequenced from a single sample in a study of cytomegalovirus exposure and HLA in healthy donors. PCR used 60 Vbeta primers and 13 Jbeta primers. The repertoire was sequenced with immunoSEQ multiplex PCR; TCRdb's copy has only in-frame clones and lacks some. Among 150,000 to 200,000 clones listed, around 82% were seen once. Sequencing used PBMCs. The receptors here all came from a woman under 40 in good health and CMV-seropositive.

A note on this clone: The sample contains more than one DNA sequence encoding this CDR3. The rearrangement uses TRBV19 and TRBJ2-3; 11 positions match TRBD2. Trimming at V came to 2 bases and at J to 3 bases, leaving 4 bases not matched to a gene. From germline, CDR1 is LNHDA and CDR2 SQIVND (reference sequence). This CDR3 contains 16 residues. This CDR3 is CASSILAGGITDTQYF. CDR3 nucleotide sequence: TGTGCCAGTAGTATACTAGCGGGGGGAATTACAGATACGCAGTATTTT. Filled out from reference TRBV19 and TRBJ2-3, the complete variable domain reads DGGITQSPKYLFRKEGQNVTLSCEQNLNHDAMYWYRQDPGQGLRLIYYSQIVNDFQKGDIAEGYSVSREKKESFPLTVTSAQKNPTAFYLCASSILAGGITDTQYFGPGTRLTVL.

This chain joins TRBV28 and TRBJ1-1; D is ambiguous. The ends were cut back, 6 bases at V and 4 bases at J, with 15 bases in the middle. The CDR3 extends over 14 amino acids. Germline CDR1 reads MDHEN; CDR2 reads SYDVKM. The CDR3 spells CASRIELGSTEAFF. The DNA for the CDR3 is TGTGCCAGCAGAATTGAGCTTGGGAGCACTGAAGCTTTCTTT.

V is TRBV28 and J is TRBJ2-5; possible D gene TRBD2, 6 bases. V lost 7 bases to trimming and J lost 5 bases, with 11 bases between them. CDR3 length: 12 residues. Per germline, CDR1 MDHEN and CDR2 SYDVKM. The CDR3: CASTSAVETQYF. CDR3 sequence (DNA): TGTGCCAGCACTAGCGCAGTGGAGACCCAGTACTTC.

This rearrangement joins TRBV6-1 to TRBJ2-3; D is possibly TRBD2 (6 bases). Trimming left V 2 bases short and J 5 bases short, with 11 bases between. Germline V gives CDR1 MNHNS, CDR2 SASEGT. The CDR3 sequence is 14 residues long. CDR3 sequence (DNA): TGTGCCAGCAGTGAAACTAGCCAGGAAGATACGCAGTATTTT. It is translated as CASSETSQEDTQYF.

This clone was recorded a few times. The chain couples TRBV2 to TRBJ2-7; weak D call: TRBD1 (6 bases). The germline gives CDR1 SNHLY, CDR2 FYNNEI. Trimming stripped 5 bases from V and 2 bases from J, with 7 bases between. The CDR3 length is 12 residues. The CDR3 protein is CASSRQAYEQYF. CDR3 DNA sequence: TGTGCCAGCAGTCGACAGGCCTACGAGCAGTACTTC.

The rearrangement uses TRBV7-9 and TRBJ1-2; possibly TRBD1 for D (6 bases). The germline V and J ends were trimmed by 2 bases and 4 bases, with 14 bases remaining between them. Germline V gives CDR1 SEHNR, CDR2 FQNEAQ (reference sequence). The CDR3 is 15 amino acids. In nucleotides, the CDR3 is TGTGCCAGCAGCTTAAAGGGGGATCGGGTCTATGGCTACACCTTC. Its protein is CASSLKGDRVYGYTF.

The J gene is TRBJ2-5, the V gene TRBV13; TRBD1 might be the D (5 bases). CDR3 length: 15 residues. V dropped 7 bases and J dropped 2 bases, with 17 bases sitting between them. Germline V gene sequence: CDR1 PRHDT, CDR2 FYEKMQ (reference sequence). CDR3 sequence (DNA): TGTGCCAGCAATCCGAAAGGCGACAGTCAAGAGACCCAGTACTTC. It translates to CASNPKGDSQETQYF.

The chain couples TRBV7-2 to TRBJ1-6; TRBD1 might be the D (5 bases). Trimming pared 2 bases from V and 7 bases from J, leaving 12 bases between. There are 15 residues in the CDR3. Germline-derived CDR1 and CDR2 are SGHTA and FQGNSA. The DNA of the CDR3 is TGTGCCAGCAGCTTACAAGGGGTTGGCAATTCACCCCTCCACTTT. Its protein is CASSLQGVGNSPLHF.

The chain couples TRBV18 to TRBJ2-2; D may be TRBD2 (6 bases). V lost 3 bases and J lost 2, with 10 bases in between. Germline loops: CDR1 KGHSH, CDR2 LQKENI. The CDR3 extends over 15 amino acids. The CDR3 DNA is TGTGCCAGCTCACCGCGGGGTCCCAACACCGGGGAGCTGTTTTTT. Protein product: CASSPRGPNTGELFF.

The chain is built from TRBV6-5 and TRBJ2-2, with 9 bases fitting TRBD1. The CDR3 contains 14 residues. Germline CDR1 and CDR2: MNHEY and SVGAGI. The V segment lost 10 bases and the J segment 4 bases; nucleotides outside the gene matches: 7. Here the CDR3 reads CATRQGVVTGELFF. Written as DNA, the CDR3 is TGTGCCACCCGACAGGGGGTCGTCACCGGGGAGCTGTTTTTT.

CDR3 coding DNA: TGTGCCAGCAGCTTAGAACAGGGGGGCTATGGCTACACCTTC. Amino acids: CASSLEQGGYGYTF. The chain links TRBV7-9 to TRBJ1-2; 8 bases are a match to TRBD1. From germline, CDR1 is SEHNR and CDR2 FQNEAQ (reference sequence). V dropped 1 base and J dropped 4; count of bases not matched to a gene: 2. CDR3 length: 14 residues. The full variable domain, rest sourced from reference TRBV7-9 and TRBJ1-2, is DTGVSQNPRHKITKRGQNVTFRCDPISEHNRLYWYRQTLGQGPEFLTYFQNEAQLEKSRLLSDRFSAERPKGSFSTLEIQRTEQGDSAMYLCASSLEQGGYGYTFGSGTRLTVV.

V usage is TRBV7-8 and J usage is TRBJ2-7; 8 bases are shared with TRBD1. CDR3 size: 14 residues. Unmatched junction bases numbered 4, after V lost 1 base and J lost 5 bases. Germline values: CDR1 SGHVS, CDR2 FQNEAQ. CDR3 coding DNA: TGTGCCAGCAGCTTAGGGACAGGGATCAACGAGCAGTACTTC. Translation gives CASSLGTGINEQYF. The variable domain in full, with the rest retrieved from reference TRBV7-8 and TRBJ2-7, is GAGVSQSPRYKVAKRGQDVALRCDPISGHVSLFWYQQALGQGPEFLTYFQNEAQLDKSGLPSDRFFAERPEGSVSTLKIQRTQQEDSAVYLCASSLGTGINEQYFGPGTRLTVT.

The CDR3 region has the DNA TGTGCCAGCAGCTCGGGACAGGCCGTGGATCCAGCTTTCTTT. Translation: CASSSGQAVDPAFF. V usage is TRBV28 and J usage is TRBJ1-1, with 8 bases identical to TRBD1. The CDR3 has 14 amino acids. V was pared by 6 bases and J by 10 bases, with 13 bases of the junction left unmatched. Germline CDR1 is MDHEN and CDR2 is SYDVKM.

This clone appeared a few times. The CDR3 protein is CASSLANRNEAFF. CDR3 nucleotide sequence: TGTGCCAGCAGCTTGGCCAACAGAAATGAAGCTTTCTTT. This rearrangement joins TRBV5-4 to TRBJ1-1; D unresolved. V shed 0 bases and J shed 7 bases, with 10 bases lying between them. The germline V gene encodes CDR1 SGHNT and CDR2 YYREEE (reference sequence). The CDR3 has 13 amino acids.

This clone was counted a single time. The genes are TRBV5-1 and TRBJ1-2, with D tentatively TRBD1 (5 bases). Germline CDR1 and CDR2: SGHRS and YFSETQ. Trimming shortened V by 4 bases and J by 8 bases, and 15 bases separated the two germline ends. The CDR3 runs 13 residues. CDR3 protein: CASSPDKVGGYTF. CDR3 coding DNA: TGCGCCAGCAGCCCGGACAAGGTCGGAGGCTACACCTTC.

This clone occurred a few times. The genes are TRBV2 and TRBJ2-7; 7 nucleotides line up with TRBD2. V lost 3 bases, J lost 5 bases, and 10 bases stayed unmatched. CDR1 and CDR2 (germline): SNHLY, FYNNEI. The CDR3 covers 15 residues. The CDR3: CASSDPRGVAHEQYF. As DNA, the CDR3 is TGTGCCAGCAGTGACCCCCGGGGGGTGGCCCACGAGCAGTACTTC.

The chain recombines TRBV30 with TRBJ2-7, with D perhaps TRBD1 (6 bases). V lost 4 bases and J lost 5, with 21 bases in between. This CDR3 region has 15 residues. Germline-derived CDR1 and CDR2 are GTSNPN and SVGIG (reference sequence). The CDR3 DNA sequence: TGTGCCTGGACTACGGGCAGGGGAGTCTCGCACGAGCAGTACTTC. It is translated as CAWTTGRGVSHEQYF.

The chain couples TRBV29-1 to TRBJ1-3; D is undetermined. V lost 7 bases to trimming and J lost 4 bases, with 11 bases between them. The CDR3 consists of 12 residues. Germline V CDR1 and CDR2: SQVTM, ANQGSEA. The CDR3 DNA is TGCAGCGCTCGCAGGCCGGGAAACACCATATATTTT. This translates into CSARRPGNTIYF.

The chain joins TRBV6-6 to TRBJ2-1; no clear D. V lost 5 bases and J 5 bases, leaving 7 bases between the germline ends. The CDR3 runs 12 residues. The V gene's germline CDR1 is MNHNY and CDR2 SVGAGI (reference sequence). CDR3 sequence (DNA): TGTGCCAGCAGTCGCGGCGACAATGAGCAGTTCTTC. It specifies CASSRGDNEQFF.

The chain couples TRBV5-6 to TRBJ1-2; weak D call: TRBD1 (6 bases). There are 16 residues in the CDR3. Germline CDR1 reads SGHDT; CDR2 reads YYEEEE. V was shortened by 2 bases and J by 8 bases, with 22 bases between the two germline ends. CDR3 bases: TGTGCCAGCAGCTTTTTCGGGACACCGCTCAATAGGGGCTACACCTTC. Protein: CASSFFGTPLNRGYTF.